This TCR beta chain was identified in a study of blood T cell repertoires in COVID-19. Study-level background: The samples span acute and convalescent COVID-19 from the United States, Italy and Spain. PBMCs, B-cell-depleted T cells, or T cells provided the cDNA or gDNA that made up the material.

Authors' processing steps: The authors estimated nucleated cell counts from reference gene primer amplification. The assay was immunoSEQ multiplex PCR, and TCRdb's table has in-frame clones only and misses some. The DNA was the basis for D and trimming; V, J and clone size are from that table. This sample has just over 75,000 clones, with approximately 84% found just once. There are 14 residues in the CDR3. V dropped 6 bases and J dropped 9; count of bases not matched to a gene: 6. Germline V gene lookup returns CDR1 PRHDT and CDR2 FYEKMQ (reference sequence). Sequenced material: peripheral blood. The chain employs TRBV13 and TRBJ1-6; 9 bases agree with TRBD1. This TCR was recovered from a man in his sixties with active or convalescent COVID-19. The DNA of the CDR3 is TGTGCCAGCAGTGCGGGACAGGGTACTTCACCCCTCCACTTT. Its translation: CASSAGQGTSPLHF. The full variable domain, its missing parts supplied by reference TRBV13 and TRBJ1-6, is AAGVIQSPRHLIKEKRETATLKCYPIPRHDTVYWYQQGPGQDPQFLISFYEKMQSDKGSIPDRFSAQQFSDYHSELNMSSLELGDSALYFCASSAGQGTSPLHFGNGTRLTVT.